This TCR beta chain was identified during a study of blood T cell repertoires in COVID-19. About the study: Sites across the United States, Italy and Spain contributed samples from acute and convalescent COVID-19.

Original methodology: Reference gene primer amplification yielded estimated nucleated cell counts. This table comes from immunoSEQ multiplex PCR, and its TCRdb copy is limited to in-frame clones, with some not included. V, J and clone size are those of that table, while D and trimming were read from the DNA. The profile shows 150,000 to 200,000 clones, roughly 90% of them singletons. Symptom resolution, clearance, or two negative PCRs marked donors in Cohort 3 as recovered. In germline, CDR1 is LNHDA, CDR2 SQIVND (reference sequence). The CDR3 runs to 15 residues. V gave up 1 base and J gave up 0 bases, with 7 bases separating them.

Sequencing input: PBMCs or T cells enriched from blood (not recorded which). This TCR was recovered from a woman in her forties or fifties who had recovered from COVID-19. The V gene is TRBV19, the J gene TRBJ1-3; D unresolved. The chain's CDR3 is CASSIGQNSGNTIYF. CDR3 nucleotides: TGTGCCAGTAGTATAGGCCAGAACTCTGGAAACACCATATATTTT.